These T cell receptor beta chains were read from a single sample in a study of cytomegalovirus exposure and HLA in healthy donors. Sequencing was performed with immunoSEQ multiplex PCR; in TCRdb, only in-frame clones are kept and a portion is missing. The sample lists about 360,000 clones, about nine tenths seen once, with around 0.8% in the top ten. Sequenced: PBMCs. The receptors were sampled from a woman between 18 and 29 years old in good health and CMV-seronegative. CDR3s include the opening cysteine and the closing phenylalanine or tryptophan. D genes are given only for firm matches. The listing skips clone size in some rows; elsewhere it reads once, few, many or a size class.

cdr3_length j_call clone_size v_call d_call cdr3_aa cdr3_nt
12 TRBJ2-7 - TRBV19 TRBD1 CASQDRGQEQYF TGTGCCAGTCAGGACAGGGGGCAAGAGCAGTACTTC
14 TRBJ2-1 - TRBV2 TRBD2 CASIGTSAHNEQFF TGTGCCAGCATTGGGACTAGCGCTCACAATGAGCAGTTCTTC
16 TRBJ2-7 - TRBV5-1 TRBD1 CASSPRQGGTSYEQYF TGCGCCAGCAGCCCAAGACAGGGTGGGACCTCCTACGAGCAGTACTTC
12 TRBJ1-5 few TRBV6-1 - CASSPLSEPQHF TGTGCCAGCAGTCCCTTGTCGGAGCCCCAGCATTTT
15 TRBJ2-7 - TRBV6-1 TRBD2 CASIEGTSGGYEQYF TGTGCCAGCATCGAAGGGACTAGCGGGGGGTACGAGCAGTACTTC
15 TRBJ1-6 few TRBV28 - CASSRRGSYNSPLHF TGTGCCAGCAGTCGACGGGGCTCCTATAATTCACCCCTCCACTTT
13 TRBJ1-2 - TRBV2 TRBD1 CASSDPGGYGYTF TGTGCCAGCAGTGACCCAGGGGGCTATGGCTACACCTTC
15 TRBJ1-1 - TRBV2 - CASSEAGGRNTEAFF TGTGCCAGCAGTGAGGCGGGAGGGAGGAACACTGAAGCTTTCTTT
15 TRBJ1-2 - TRBV19 TRBD1 CATHTPGTGGFGYTF TGTGCCACCCATACTCCCGGGACAGGGGGCTTTGGCTACACCTTC
14 TRBJ2-5 - TRBV25-1 - CASSEGGGFRTQYF TGTGCCAGCAGTGAAGGTGGTGGTTTTAGAACCCAGTACTTC
14 TRBJ2-2 - TRBV6-1 - CASSESVYTGELFF TGTGCCAGCAGTGAGTCGGTGTACACCGGGGAGCTGTTTTTT
16 TRBJ2-5 - TRBV18 - CASSFFPGSVRETQYF TGTGCCAGCTCATTCTTTCCGGGTTCGGTTAGGGAGACCCAGTACTTC
14 TRBJ2-3 - TRBV5-6 - CASAGSGTTDTQYF TGTGCCAGCGCAGGGAGCGGGACAACAGATACGCAGTATTTT
12 TRBJ2-1 - TRBV30 - CAWSVYSREQFF TGTGCCTGGAGTGTCTATTCCCGCGAGCAGTTCTTC
14 TRBJ1-5 - TRBV27 - CASRVGRSNQPQHF TGTGCCAGCAGAGTTGGCCGTAGCAATCAGCCCCAGCATTTT
14 TRBJ2-7 once TRBV14 TRBD2 CASSETSGIYEQYF TGTGCCAGCAGCGAAACTAGCGGTATCTACGAGCAGTACTTC
15 TRBJ2-7 - TRBV25-1 TRBD1 CASSESGTATYEQYF TGTGCCAGCAGTGAGTCCGGGACAGCGACCTACGAGCAGTACTTC
15 TRBJ1-2 - TRBV6-5 TRBD1 CASSPTGGTNYGYTF TGTGCCAGCAGCCCCACAGGGGGAACTAACTATGGCTACACCTTC
13 TRBJ1-2 - TRBV29-1 - CSVEGAKDRGYTF TGCAGCGTTGAGGGGGCCAAGGACCGTGGCTACACCTTC
16 TRBJ2-1 once TRBV9 TRBD2 CASSESGGPSYNEQFF TGTGCCAGCAGCGAAAGCGGGGGGCCCTCCTACAATGAGCAGTTCTTC
16 TRBJ2-1 once TRBV4-1 - CVSSQEPGAHRGEQFF TGCGTCAGCAGCCAAGAACCGGGGGCTCACAGGGGTGAGCAGTTCTTC
13 TRBJ2-7 - TRBV27 - CASINSFSYEQYF TGTGCCAGCATAAATAGTTTTTCCTACGAGCAGTACTTC
12 TRBJ1-1 - TRBV2 - CASIALRTEAFF TGTGCCAGCATAGCCCTCCGGACTGAAGCTTTCTTT
15 TRBJ1-5 few TRBV19 TRBD1 CASNGQGYSNQPQHF TGTGCCAGCAACGGACAGGGCTATAGCAATCAGCCCCAGCATTTT
14 TRBJ2-7 - TRBV5-1 - CASSLIDGGYEQYF TGCGCCAGCAGCTTAATCGACGGGGGTTACGAGCAGTACTTC
13 TRBJ2-5 - TRBV19 - CASSIPGVETQYF TGTGCCAGTAGTATACCCGGGGTTGAGACCCAGTACTTC
14 TRBJ2-2 - TRBV29-1 - CSADLGGNTGELFF TGCAGCGCCGATTTAGGGGGGAACACCGGGGAGCTGTTTTTT
14 TRBJ1-2 - TRBV6-1 - CASSEAAGVYGYTF TGTGCCAGCAGTGAAGCGGCAGGGGTATATGGCTACACCTTC
14 TRBJ1-1 - TRBV29-1 - CSVERAGVNTEAFF TGCAGCGTTGAAAGGGCAGGGGTGAACACTGAAGCTTTCTTT
14 TRBJ2-7 - TRBV5-1 TRBD1 CASTLGGQGYEQYF TGCGCCAGCACCCTTGGGGGACAGGGCTACGAGCAGTACTTC
16 TRBJ1-1 - TRBV6-1 - CASSEVYSVMNTEAFF TGTGCCAGCAGTGAAGTATATTCGGTAATGAACACTGAAGCTTTCTTT
15 TRBJ2-2 - TRBV7-9 - CASSLDFPNTGELFF TGTGCCAGCAGCCTGGACTTTCCCAACACCGGGGAGCTGTTTTTT
16 TRBJ1-1 - TRBV4-1 - CASSQGFTGYRTEAFF TGCGCCAGCAGCCAGGGGTTTACAGGGTATAGAACTGAAGCTTTCTTT
14 TRBJ2-2 - TRBV7-9 - CASSAKGETGELFF TGTGCCAGCAGCGCGAAGGGAGAGACCGGGGAGCTGTTTTTT
14 TRBJ2-1 - TRBV28 - CASSLWRRDNEQFF TGTGCCAGCAGTTTATGGAGGCGGGATAATGAGCAGTTCTTC
12 TRBJ1-2 few TRBV29-1 - CSVESRTGGYTF TGCAGCGTTGAATCGAGGACTGGTGGCTACACCTTC
12 TRBJ2-3 - TRBV6-5 - CAGGSVTDTQYF TGTGCCGGAGGGAGCGTCACCGATACGCAGTATTTT
12 TRBJ2-7 - TRBV5-1 TRBD1 CASSNRGYEQYF TGCGCCAGCAGCAACAGGGGCTACGAGCAGTACTTC
13 TRBJ1-5 - TRBV2 - CASSGQNNQPQHF TGTGCCAGCAGTGGACAGAACAATCAGCCCCAGCATTTT
13 TRBJ2-7 - TRBV6-5 - CASSPRGAHEQYF TGTGCCAGCAGCCCCCGGGGGGCCCACGAGCAGTACTTC
15 TRBJ2-3 few TRBV5-3 - CARSGRFKGTDTQYF TGTGCCAGAAGCGGGAGGTTCAAGGGTACAGATACGCAGTATTTT
14 TRBJ2-7 - TRBV15 - CATSRVMGAREQYF TGTGCCACCAGCAGAGTAATGGGGGCGCGTGAGCAGTACTTC
18 TRBJ1-2 - TRBV5-1 TRBD1 CASSSPGAGTGLNYGYTF TGCGCCAGCAGTTCCCCGGGAGCGGGGACAGGGCTTAACTATGGCTACACCTTC
16 TRBJ2-1 - TRBV11-2 TRBD2 CASSFLPGLATGEQFF TGTGCCAGCAGCTTTCTACCGGGACTAGCGACTGGTGAGCAGTTCTTC
15 TRBJ1-3 - TRBV2 - CASSSPGEAGNTIYF TGTGCCAGCAGTTCTCCCGGGGAGGCCGGAAACACCATATATTTT
14 TRBJ1-6 - TRBV28 TRBD1 CASRISGGNSPLHF TGTGCCAGCAGAATTTCAGGGGGCAATTCACCCCTCCACTTT
14 TRBJ2-1 - TRBV7-8 TRBD2 CASSPRDYRNEQFF TGTGCCAGCAGCCCGAGGGACTATAGGAATGAGCAGTTCTTC
15 TRBJ1-2 - TRBV6-1 - CASSRQDSANYGYTF TGTGCCAGCAGTCGGCAGGACAGCGCTAACTATGGCTACACCTTC
14 TRBJ1-4 - TRBV6-1 TRBD1 CASIRTGADEKLFF TGTGCCAGCATCCGGACAGGGGCGGATGAAAAACTGTTTTTT
13 TRBJ1-1 once TRBV27 TRBD1 CASSSGGNTEAFF TGTGCCAGCAGTTCAGGGGGCAACACTGAAGCTTTCTTT
15 TRBJ2-3 - TRBV11-2 - CASSPGTSITDTQYF TGTGCCAGCAGCCCGGGGACTTCTATCACAGATACGCAGTATTTT
14 TRBJ2-1 - TRBV27 - CASSSLSSYNEQFF TGTGCCAGCAGTTCCCTGAGCTCCTACAATGAGCAGTTCTTC